These T cell receptor beta chains were read from a single sample in a study of T cell repertoires in cytomegalovirus infection. TCRdb fed the reads into MiXCR, producing one record per CDR3 protein. The sample lists just over 300,000 distinct CDR3 sequences; roughly 15% were seen once. The sample taken for sequencing was PBMCs. The receptors derive from a human donor in good health (CMV status not recorded). Some clones in this sample may be carry-over from other donors' samples. The CDR3 runs from the conserved cysteine through the conserved F or W.

>TRBJ2-7|TRBV18
CASSPPTSGEGSYEQYF
>TRBJ2-7|TRBV28
CASSRDRVPYEQYF
>TRBJ2-5|TRBV7-6
CASSFQDSQETQYF
>TRBJ2-7|TRBV27
CASSLSNVGYEQYF
>TRBJ1-2|TRBV6-2/TRBV6-3
CASRLDSTVGYTF
>TRBJ2-7|TRBV28
CASSLSSAGGEYEQYF
>TRBJ2-3|TRBV12-3/TRBV12-4
CASSAGATDTQYF
>TRBJ2-2|TRBV7-2
CASSLPLRGRGTGELFF
>TRBJ2-3|TRBV4-3
CASSQVQTGGTDTQYF
>TRBJ1-2|TRBV20-1
CSIIAGVVDYGYTF
>TRBJ1-2|TRBV19
CASSIHSENYGYTF
>TRBJ2-3|TRBV12-3/TRBV12-4
CASSNRGLAGGSPTTDTQYF
>TRBJ2-5|TRBV7-2
CASSLVDLETQYF
>TRBJ2-3|TRBV5-4
CASSKSSSPDTDTQYF
>TRBJ1-2|TRBV7-3
CASSLGADFLESYTF
>TRBJ2-2|TRBV6-2/TRBV6-3
CASSYGRWNTGELFF
>TRBJ2-3|TRBV3-1
CASSQGLGGTSTDTQYF
>TRBJ2-5|TRBV27
CASSLGVPVQETQYF
>TRBJ1-5|TRBV18
CASSLGTGGAQPQHF
>TRBJ1-5|TRBV7-2
CASSLQGSSQPQHF
>TRBJ2-5|TRBV19
CASSTNRGAGETQYF
>TRBJ1-2|TRBV7-2
CASSLGGTGGSYGYTF
>TRBJ1-1|TRBV5-1
CASYDSFDTEAFF
>TRBJ1-4|TRBV7-9
CASSRPEGKEKLFF
>TRBJ2-7|TRBV6-2/TRBV6-3
CASSYPGGLEQYF
>TRBJ2-7|TRBV12-3/TRBV12-4
CASSSLITGAEQYF
>TRBJ2-7|TRBV20-1
CSARLPGRRVSYEQYF
>TRBJ1-1|TRBV7-9
CASSSEKGGWSTEAFF
>TRBJ2-5|TRBV5-1
CASSLDMETQYF
>TRBJ1-1|TRBV12-3/TRBV12-4
CASSPAGTPNTEAFF
>TRBJ1-3|TRBV7-8
CASSLGTGGLSGNTIYF
>TRBJ2-7|TRBV20-1
CSAKSGGAGIDEQYF
>TRBJ1-1|TRBV4-1
CASSQGGRGRGDTEAFF
>TRBJ2-1|TRBV6-4
CASSETGTGFNEQFF
>TRBJ1-6|TRBV4-1
CASSQNPGQGSYNSPLHF
>TRBJ2-3|TRBV15
CATSRPAESTDTQYF
>TRBJ1-5|TRBV7-2
CASSLGTGLNQPQHF
>TRBJ2-5|TRBV7-2
CASSFGDRETQYF
>TRBJ1-5|TRBV6-6
CASSYSIGTGIGNQPQHF
>TRBJ2-7|TRBV6-2/TRBV6-3
CASSKVVGGYEQYF
>TRBJ2-1|TRBV12-3/TRBV12-4
CASSPRGVRNNEQFF
>TRBJ1-1|TRBV4-2
CASSQDPGQGYTEAFF
>TRBJ2-2|TRBV20-1
CSATGGGRNTGELFF
>TRBJ2-3|TRBV28
CASRETWTGSTDTQYF
>TRBJ2-5|TRBV7-2
CASSHIQETQYF
>TRBJ1-1|TRBV6-6
CASHWGPNTEAFF
>TRBJ2-6|TRBV6-1
CASSRDRGTGANVLTF
>TRBJ2-7|TRBV12-3/TRBV12-4
CASSLDRGSSYEQYF
>TRBJ2-5|TRBV7-9
CASSAGEETQYF
>TRBJ1-2|TRBV7-6
CASSLLRGLAGYTF
>TRBJ1-2|TRBV5-1
CASSLLGSIANYGYTF
>TRBJ1-6|TRBV20-1
CSAVGGNSPLHF
>TRBJ1-6|TRBV11-2
CASSLGRDRRTPLHF
>TRBJ1-4|TRBV6-1
CASSDYSPTNEKLFF
>TRBJ2-1|TRBV5-5
CASSLGGLSGEQFF
>TRBJ2-1|TRBV5-1
CASSLGTSGVSYNEQFF
>TRBJ1-5|TRBV7-8
CASSSDRAQPQHF
>TRBJ2-2|TRBV9
CASSVEGQPYTGELFF
>TRBJ1-2|TRBV10-3
CAIQGGRDSYGYTF
>TRBJ1-1|TRBV20-1
CSAPLSDEAFF